A single sample gave rise to the 24 T cell receptor beta chains below, sequenced in a study of graft-versus-host responses after intestinal transplantation. TCRdb's copy holds only in-frame clones and misses some; the assay was immunoSEQ multiplex PCR. The profile shows about 20,000 clones, around nine tenths of them singletons. The material sequenced was PBMCs, taken less than 240 days after intestinal transplant. Receptors were obtained from a human patient who received an intestinal transplant, so some T cells may come from the graft donor.

The chain uses TRBV19 and TRBJ1-1; 8 nucleotides align to TRBD1. CDR3 length: 17 amino acids. Germline V gene lookup returns CDR1 LNHDA and CDR2 SQIVND (reference sequence). V dropped 5 bases and J dropped 5; count of bases not matched to a gene: 16. CDR3 nucleotide sequence: TGTGCCAGTAGTGCCCGCCGGACAGGGAGAGTTCGGACTGAAGCTTTCTTT. Translating gives CASSARRTGRVRTEAFF.

The V gene is TRBV6-5, the J gene TRBJ2-3; D ambiguous. CDR1 and CDR2 from the germline V gene are MNHEY and SVGAGI. The CDR3 runs 12 residues. The V and J ends lost 0 bases and 9 bases respectively, with 7 bases between them. CDR3 protein: CASSYSTGTQYF. For the CDR3, the DNA is TGTGCCAGCAGTTACTCGACCGGGACGCAGTATTTT.

The rearrangement joins TRBV20-1 to TRBJ2-1; D uncertain. Between the trimmed V and J ends, which lost 3 bases and 8 bases, there was a span of 5 bases. CDR3 length: 10 amino acids. The germline V gene encodes CDR1 DFQATT and CDR2 SNEGSKA (reference sequence). CDR3 sequence reads: CSASGDEQFF. The DNA of the CDR3 is TGCAGTGCTAGTGGAGATGAGCAGTTCTTC.

The chain links TRBV7-3 to TRBJ2-1; D is possibly TRBD1 (6 bases). Germline V gene sequence: CDR1 SGHTA, CDR2 FQGTGA. The length of the CDR3 is 16 residues. The V gene lost 2 bases and the J gene lost 0 bases, with 11 bases spanning the gap. The CDR3 nucleotides are TGTGCCAGCAGCTTATCGGGACATAACTCCTACAATGAGCAGTTCTTC. Amino acids: CASSLSGHNSYNEQFF. Full variable domain (missing parts from reference TRBV7-3 and TRBJ2-1): GAGVSQTPSNKVTEKGKYVELRCDPISGHTALYWYRQSLGQGPEFLIYFQGTGAADDSGLPNDRFFAVRPEGSVSTLKIQRTERGDSAVYLCASSLSGHNSYNEQFFGPGTRLTVL.

J is TRBJ1-3 and V is TRBV2, with a weak D call TRBD1 (5 bases). The CDR3 contains 14 residues. V dropped 8 bases and J dropped 2 bases, with 13 bases sitting between them. Germline V gene sequence: CDR1 SNHLY, CDR2 FYNNEI. Here the CDR3 DNA reads TGTGCCAGCCACCCCGACAGCGCTGGAAACACCATATATTTT. Translated: CASHPDSAGNTIYF. The full variable domain, completed using reference TRBV2 and TRBJ1-3, is EPEVTQTPSHQVTQMGQEVILRCVPISNHLYFYWYRQILGQKVEFLVSFYNNEISEKSEIFDDQFSVERPDGSNFTLKIRSTKLEDSAMYFCASHPDSAGNTIYFGEGSWLTVV.

The gene calls are TRBV10-2 and TRBJ1-5; 7 bases line up with TRBD1. The germline V gene encodes CDR1 WSHSY and CDR2 SAAADI. CDR3 size: 14 residues. The J segment lost 2 bases and the V segment lost 5 bases, leaving 3 bases of the junction unmatched. CDR3 loop: CASSKGQGNQPQHF. CDR3 in DNA: TGCGCCAGCAGTAAAGGACAGGGCAATCAGCCCCAGCATTTT.

The gene calls are TRBV19 and TRBJ2-5, with TRBD2 matching 10 bases. The junction had 9 bases not matched to a gene; V was cut back by 9 bases and J by 5 bases. CDR3 size: 14 residues. From germline, CDR1 is LNHDA and CDR2 SQIVND (reference sequence). This CDR3 reads CASKNEGLAETQYF. As DNA, the CDR3 is TGTGCCAGCAAAAACGAGGGACTAGCGGAGACCCAGTACTTC.

The V and J genes are TRBV5-8 and TRBJ1-2; TRBD1 aligns across 7 bases. CDR1 and CDR2 from the germline V gene are SGHTS and YDEGEE. The CDR3 has 13 residues. The trim removed 1 base at V and 4 bases at J, leaving 1 base unmatched. Written as DNA, the CDR3 is TGTGCCAGCAGCTTGCAGGGGGGCTATGGCTACACCTTC. Protein product: CASSLQGGYGYTF.

This clone appeared a few times. The chain joins TRBV19 to TRBJ1-4; 7 bases line up with TRBD1. V gave up 9 bases and J gave up 3 bases; unmatched junction bases: 7. This CDR3 contains 14 residues. Germline V gene sequence: CDR1 LNHDA, CDR2 SQIVND (reference sequence). This CDR3 is CASSTRGSNEKLFF. The CDR3 DNA follows: TGTGCCAGCTCGACCAGGGGGTCTAATGAAAAACTGTTTTTT. Based on the CDR3 plus reference TRBV19 and TRBJ1-4, the full variable domain is DGGITQSPKYLFRKEGQNVTLSCEQNLNHDAMYWYRQDPGQGLRLIYYSQIVNDFQKGDIAEGYSVSREKKESFPLTVTSAQKNPTAFYLCASSTRGSNEKLFFGSGTQLSVL.

The chain has TRBV5-1 and TRBJ2-7; tentative D call: TRBD1 (5 bases). Germline CDR1 is SGHRS and CDR2 is YFSETQ. This CDR3 contains 14 residues. Trimming pared 0 bases from V and 2 bases from J, leaving 9 bases between. The CDR3 here is CASSLEGLTYEQYF. CDR3 coding DNA: TGCGCCAGCAGCTTGGAGGGGTTGACCTACGAGCAGTACTTC.

The V and J genes are TRBV5-1 and TRBJ2-7, with D maybe TRBD1 (6 bases). Between the trimmed V and J ends, which lost 4 bases and 2 bases, there was a span of 19 bases. Germline V lookup: CDR1 SGHRS, CDR2 YFSETQ. The CDR3 runs 16 residues. The CDR3 coding sequence is TGCGCCAGCAGCCCTAACGCCAGGACAGCTACCTACGAGCAGTACTTC. This gives the protein CASSPNARTATYEQYF.

This chain's CDR3 is CASSLDRYNEQFF. The CDR3 nucleotides read TGTGCCAGCAGCTTAGACAGATACAATGAGCAGTTCTTC. The rearrangement links TRBV7-9 to TRBJ2-1; unclear D gene. This CDR3 spans 13 amino acids. Trimming removed 1 base from V and 4 bases from J, with 5 bases in between. Germline V gene data show CDR1 as SEHNR and CDR2 as FQNEAQ (reference sequence).

The CDR3 is CASSPRQGASSPLHF. The DNA for the CDR3 is TGTGCCAGCAGCCCCAGACAGGGGGCGTCTTCACCCCTCCACTTT. This chain links TRBV7-2 with TRBJ1-6, with 10 bases aligning to TRBD1. The germline gives CDR1 SGHTA, CDR2 FQGNSA. The CDR3 contains 15 residues. The V segment lost 5 bases and the J segment 9 bases; nucleotides outside the gene matches: 7.

V and J are TRBV9 and TRBJ2-3; D may be TRBD1 (6 bases). V lost 4 bases to trimming and J lost 1 base, with 19 bases between them. Germline values: CDR1 SGDLS, CDR2 YYNGEE. This CDR3 region has 17 residues. The CDR3 loop reads CASSPIFKKGGTDTQYF. CDR3 DNA: TGTGCCAGCAGCCCCATTTTTAAGAAGGGGGGCACAGATACGCAGTATTTT.

The chain carries TRBV19 and TRBJ2-3, with D maybe TRBD2 (7 bases). There are 19 residues in the CDR3. V was shortened by 5 bases and J by 8 bases, with 32 bases between the two germline ends. CDR1 and CDR2 from the germline V gene are LNHDA and SQIVND (reference sequence). The CDR3 nucleotides read TGTGCCAGTAGTCCACTGATGGGGGGGCCTGAATTTAGTGCCACTACGCAGTATTTT. Protein product: CASSPLMGGPEFSATTQYF.

The chain joins TRBV14 to TRBJ2-7; tentative D call: TRBD1 (6 bases). V was trimmed by 0 bases and J by 4 bases, leaving 13 bases between them. Germline CDR1 reads SGHDN; CDR2 reads FVKESK. This CDR3 comprises 15 residues. The CDR3 protein is CASSQDLRQAYEQYF. CDR3 in DNA: TGTGCCAGCAGCCAAGACTTAAGACAGGCGTACGAGCAGTACTTC.

The chain links TRBV19 to TRBJ2-1; 7 bases fit TRBD2. Trimming took 8 bases from V and 0 from J; bases not matched to a gene: 7. The CDR3 totals 15 residues. The germline V gene has CDR1 LNHDA and CDR2 SQIVND (reference sequence). CDR3 sequence: CASGKRGNSYNEQFF. The CDR3 DNA is TGTGCCAGTGGAAAGCGGGGAAACTCCTACAATGAGCAGTTCTTC. The variable domain in full, with the rest retrieved from reference TRBV19 and TRBJ2-1, is DGGITQSPKYLFRKEGQNVTLSCEQNLNHDAMYWYRQDPGQGLRLIYYSQIVNDFQKGDIAEGYSVSREKKESFPLTVTSAQKNPTAFYLCASGKRGNSYNEQFFGPGTRLTVL.

The chain employs TRBV5-6 and TRBJ2-6; D perhaps matches TRBD1 (7 bases). Trimming removed 4 bases at V and 0 bases at J, with 17 bases between. Germline values: CDR1 SGHDT, CDR2 YYEEEE. The CDR3 has 18 amino acids. CDR3 coding DNA: TGTGCCAGCAGCGCGGGACAGACTCTCCTCTCTGGGGCCAACGTCCTGACTTTC. Its translation: CASSAGQTLLSGANVLTF.

V is TRBV6-5 and J is TRBJ2-7, with D possibly matching TRBD2 (6 bases). The CDR3 consists of 11 residues. The germline gives CDR1 MNHEY, CDR2 SVGAGI. The V gene lost 10 bases and the J gene lost 0 bases, with 7 bases spanning the gap. Written as DNA, the CDR3 is TGTGCCACCGGGGGCTCCTACGAGCAGTACTTC. The encoded protein is CATGGSYEQYF.

The rearrangement links TRBV7-8 to TRBJ2-7, with 10 positions matching TRBD2. Germline lookup yields CDR1 SGHVS and CDR2 FQNEAQ. After removal of 3 bases from V and 2 bases from J, the junction contained 4 bases not matched to a gene. The CDR3 is 15 amino acids. CDR3 region: CASSFGLAGAYEQYF. CDR3 sequence (DNA): TGTGCCAGCAGCTTTGGGCTAGCGGGGGCCTACGAGCAGTACTTC.

The rearrangement uses TRBV12-5 and TRBJ1-3; 9 positions agree with TRBD1. The CDR3 contains 17 residues. Losses at the gene ends were 0 bases for V and 6 bases for J; bases not matched to a gene: 9. CDR1 is LGHNT and CDR2 is FRNRAP in the germline V gene. For the CDR3, the DNA is TGTGCTAGTGGTTTGGTACGGGTTGGGACAGGGTCAAACACCATATATTTT. This codes for CASGLVRVGTGSNTIYF.

The genes are TRBV4-2 and TRBJ1-5; D remains unclear. Trimming shortened V by 1 base and J by 6 bases, and 7 bases separated the two germline ends. Germline V gene sequence: CDR1 LGHNA, CDR2 YNFKEQ. The CDR3 consists of 13 residues. The CDR3 here is CASSQGLLQPQHF. CDR3 nucleotides: TGTGCCAGCAGCCAAGGGCTACTTCAGCCCCAGCATTTT.

For the CDR3, the DNA is TGTGCCTATTCCGGGACAGGGCTAATTGAAAAACTGTTTTTT. Its protein product is CAYSGTGLIEKLFF. The rearrangement links TRBV30 to TRBJ1-4; 9 bases are shared with TRBD1. Losses at the gene ends were 7 bases for V and 7 bases for J; bases not matched to a gene: 10. The CDR3 length is 14 residues. CDR1 is GTSNPN and CDR2 is SVGIG in the germline V gene (reference sequence).

The chain is built from TRBV30 and TRBJ2-4; D unresolved. This CDR3 spans 14 amino acids. Germline V gene sequence: CDR1 GTSNPN, CDR2 SVGIG (reference sequence). The germline V and J ends were trimmed by 2 bases and 0 bases, with 8 bases remaining between them. CDR3 loop: CAWSHLRAKNIQYF. The CDR3 region has the DNA TGTGCCTGGAGTCATCTGAGAGCCAAAAACATTCAGTACTTC.